A selection of T cell receptor beta chains follows, all from one sample in a study of T cell responses to AZD1222 COVID-19 vaccine. The repertoire was sequenced with immunoSEQ multiplex PCR; TCRdb's copy has only in-frame clones and lacks some. The table has about 180,000 clones, 88% seen once. The sample was peripheral blood, taken on day 0 of AZD1222 vaccination. These receptors all stem from an adult in good health. Both conserved end residues are trimmed from each CDR3.

V gene,J gene,CDR3 protein
TRBV29-1,TRBJ1-5,SVEDRGGQPQH
TRBV9,TRBJ1-5,ASSVGALSNQPQH
TRBV7-2,TRBJ2-2,ASSLEGGRTGELF
TRBV18,TRBJ2-1,ASSFTQIGNEQF
TRBV3-1/TRBV3-2,TRBJ1-1,ASSQEWRGAEAF
TRBV13,TRBJ2-1,ASRRTTGKGYNEQF
TRBV4-3,TRBJ1-4,ASSQGSGNNEKLF
TRBV5-4,TRBJ1-2,ASSPPLMSQVPRYGYT
TRBV5-5,TRBJ1-2,ASSLVPVKGEGYT
TRBV5-6,TRBJ1-2,ASSSMGWAYGYT
TRBV5-4,TRBJ1-5,ASSAGSGDQPQH
TRBV2,TRBJ2-5,ASSPNQETQY
TRBV18,TRBJ2-7,ASSPYRDRGLEQY
TRBV28,TRBJ1-4,ASSVRATNEKLF
TRBV20-1,TRBJ1-1,SARRNTEAF
TRBV5-8,TRBJ2-3,ASSSSGGTTDTQY